A single sample gave rise to the 18 T cell receptor beta chains below, sequenced in a study of blood T cells in healthy people across ages. A second PCR, run for about 7 to 11 cycles, used a sample-barcoded 5' primer plus a J-beta primer mix. Via MiXCR, TCRdb re-called the 5' RACE reads, giving one row per CDR3 protein. Of about 690,000 distinct CDR3 sequences detected, around 43% appear once; the ten largest clones hold about 32%. Source material: blood. These receptors were collected from a man at least 80 years old in good health.

This clonotype was counted many times. The chain recombines TRBV20-1 with TRBJ2-1; TRBD2 aligns across 14 bases. Germline CDR1 is DFQATT and CDR2 is SNEGSKA (reference sequence). V gave up 0 bases and J gave up 8 bases; unmatched junction bases: 15. The CDR3 spans 19 residues. The CDR3 DNA reads as TGCAGTGCTAGAGATATGGGACTAGCGGGAGTTAGGGGAGAATATGAGCAGTTCTTC. It translates to CSARDMGLAGVRGEYEQFF.

This clonotype was picked up one time. A read error may be the cause here, since a much bigger clone is one base away. The rearrangement links TRBV20-1 to TRBJ2-1; tentatively, D is TRBD1 (5 bases). The ends were cut back, 8 bases at V and 7 bases at J, with 12 bases in the middle. The CDR3 extends over 11 amino acids. Germline CDR1 DFQATT, CDR2 SNEGSKA (reference sequence). The DNA of the CDR3 is TGCAGTACTATTGGGGCAAATGAGCAGTTCTTC. Protein product: CSTIGANEQFF.

The chain joins TRBV12-3 or TRBV12-4 to TRBJ2-3, with 7 bases matching TRBD1. With 6 bases clipped from V and 2 bases from J, the junction kept 8 bases outside the gene matches. CDR3 length: 15 amino acids. The CDR3 nucleotides read TGTGCCAGCAGCCAGGGGGACAGCAACACAGATACGCAGTATTTT. Protein sequence: CASSQGDSNTDTQYF.

This clonotype has only a few counts. V usage is TRBV7-2 and J usage is TRBJ2-5, with 9 bases fitting TRBD2. The trim removed 2 bases at V and 4 bases at J, leaving 8 bases unmatched. Per germline, CDR1 SGHTA and CDR2 FQGNSA. This CDR3 has 16 amino acids. CDR3 region: CASSLFRAGGRETQYF. The DNA of the CDR3 is TGTGCCAGCAGCTTATTTCGGGCGGGAGGGAGAGAGACCCAGTACTTC.

The chain uses TRBV2 and TRBJ1-6, with D unclear. Deletions cut 4 bases from V and 6 bases from J, with 10 bases between. CDR1 SNHLY and CDR2 FYNNEI come from the germline V gene. The CDR3 spans 14 residues. CDR3 bases: TGTGCCAGCAGTGGTGGAACAGTTAATTCACCCCTCCACTTT. Amino acid sequence: CASSGGTVNSPLHF.

This clonotype was counted ten times or more. This chain links TRBV4-3 with TRBJ2-7; 12 bases are a match to TRBD2. The junction had 3 bases not matched to a gene; V was cut back by 3 bases and J by 3 bases. CDR1 is LGHNA, CDR2 YSLEER, per germline. The CDR3 is 15 residues long. The CDR3 region is CASSQRLAGVYEQYF. CDR3 DNA: TGCGCCAGCAGCCAGCGACTAGCGGGGGTCTACGAGCAGTACTTC.

The chain carries TRBV3-1 and TRBJ2-5; D is unresolved. The CDR3 totals 16 residues. Germline-derived CDR1 and CDR2 are LGHDT and YNNKEL (reference sequence). With 0 bases removed from V and 1 base from J, the gap between germline ends came to 12 bases. CDR3 in DNA: TGTGCCAGCAGCCAAGATGGGGTAGTGATCCAAGAGACCCAGTACTTC. Translating gives CASSQDGVVIQETQYF.

The rearrangement joins TRBV2 to TRBJ1-1; D gene uncertain. Germline V lookup: CDR1 SNHLY, CDR2 FYNNEI. V was shortened by 7 bases and J by 3 bases, with 12 bases between the two germline ends. This CDR3 spans 13 amino acids. CDR3 region: CASNREWDTEAFF. The CDR3 DNA follows: TGTGCCAGCAATAGGGAGTGGGACACTGAAGCTTTCTTT.

The V gene is TRBV4-2, the J gene TRBJ2-3; TRBD2 matches 8 bases. Germline-derived CDR1 and CDR2 are LGHNA and YNFKEQ. This CDR3 region has 16 residues. V gave up 4 bases and J gave up 1 base; unmatched junction bases: 7. CDR3 loop: CASSPTYGGGTDTQYF. The DNA of the CDR3 is TGTGCCAGCAGCCCGACATACGGGGGGGGCACAGATACGCAGTATTTT.

The table lists this clonotype with many counts. The chain uses TRBV4-3 and TRBJ1-5, with D possibly being TRBD1 (6 bases). The CDR3 consists of 16 residues. Germline CDR1 is LGHNA and CDR2 is YSLEER. V was shortened by 0 bases and J by 7 bases, with 16 bases between the two germline ends. This CDR3 reads CASSQDLIRGGQPQHF. The CDR3 DNA follows: TGCGCCAGCAGCCAAGATCTCATCAGGGGAGGACAGCCCCAGCATTTT.

This clonotype has only a few counts. This sequence joins TRBV20-1 and TRBJ2-7, with 9 bases that match TRBD1. This CDR3 spans 15 amino acids. Trimming at V came to 1 base and at J to 1 base, leaving 5 bases not matched to a gene. Germline V lookup: CDR1 DFQATT, CDR2 SNEGSKA (reference sequence). The CDR3 reads CSARGGGTGSYEQYF. CDR3 sequence (DNA): TGCAGTGCTAGAGGTGGCGGGACAGGGTCCTACGAGCAGTACTTC.

V usage is TRBV19 and J usage is TRBJ2-1, with 11 bases aligning to TRBD2. Germline V gene data show CDR1 as LNHDA and CDR2 as SQIVND (reference sequence). Trimming at V came to 5 bases and at J to 9 bases, leaving 15 bases not matched to a gene. The CDR3 length is 17 residues. The CDR3 sequence is CASSSQVAGGVHGEQFF. The CDR3 DNA sequence: TGTGCCAGTAGTTCCCAGGTAGCGGGAGGGGTACACGGTGAGCAGTTCTTC.

In this sample, this clonotype turned up a few times. The rearrangement joins TRBV7-2 to TRBJ2-3; possible D gene TRBD2, 5 bases. The CDR3 consists of 15 residues. Between the trimmed V and J ends, which lost 3 bases and 0 bases, there was a span of 10 bases. CDR1 and CDR2 from the germline V gene are SGHTA and FQGNSA. The CDR3 coding sequence is TGTGCCAGCAGCTTCGCGGGTTCTAGCACAGATACGCAGTATTTT. It encodes CASSFAGSSTDTQYF.

This clonotype was counted a few times. This chain connects TRBV4-1 to TRBJ1-5; possible D gene TRBD1, 5 bases. Trimming stripped 2 bases from V and 5 bases from J, with 10 bases between. The CDR3 runs 14 residues. Germline loops: CDR1 MGHRA, CDR2 YSYEKL. CDR3 nucleotide sequence: TGCGCCAGCAGCCAACCTCCGGGGGATCAGCCCCAGCATTTT. The encoded protein is CASSQPPGDQPQHF.

The chain uses TRBV20-1 and TRBJ1-1, with D perhaps matching TRBD1 (6 bases). This CDR3 contains 12 residues. Germline V gene lookup returns CDR1 DFQATT and CDR2 SNEGSKA (reference sequence). CDR3 sequence: CRPGGGNTEAFF. In DNA, the CDR3 is TGCCGGCCTGGGGGCGGGAACACTGAAGCTTTCTTT.

About this clonotype: At one of its ends the junction is not consistent with the germline gene, which may arise from a read error. The V and J genes are TRBV20-1 and TRBJ2-3; D is perhaps TRBD1 or TRBD2 (5 bases each). Germline V gene sequence: CDR1 DFQATT, CDR2 SNEGSKA (reference sequence). CDR3 size: 13 residues. Written as DNA, the CDR3 is TGCAGTGCCAGGGAGTTCGGCACAGATGCGCAGTATTTT. It yields the protein CSAREFGTDAQYF.

Regarding this clonotype: One base away lies a much larger clone, so this may be a sequencing read error. The chain couples TRBV29-1 to TRBJ2-1; 7 bases map to TRBD2. TRBJ2-7 matches the DNA end more closely, so the J call is doubtful. The CDR3 runs 15 residues. The germline V gene has CDR1 SQVTM and CDR2 ANQGSEA. CDR3 amino acids: CSAQAPGLLLYEQYF. The DNA for the CDR3 is TGCAGCGCCCAAGCGCCGGGACTACTTTTATACGAGCAGTACTTC.

This clonotype has more than one count but fewer than ten. The V call is TRBV5-5, the J call TRBJ1-1; D is undetermined. Looked up from germline, CDR1 is SGHKS and CDR2 is YYEKEE (reference sequence). The CDR3 totals 14 residues. Trimming pared 1 base from V and 2 bases from J, leaving 9 bases between. CDR3 region: CASSLHSYNTEAFF. In DNA, the CDR3 is TGTGCCAGCAGCTTGCACAGCTATAACACTGAAGCTTTCTTT.